A single sample gave rise to the 4 T cell receptor beta chains below, sequenced in a study of blood T cell repertoires in COVID-19. Sequencing used immunoSEQ multiplex PCR; TCRdb keeps in-frame clones, though not all of them. The sample lists approximately 38,000 clones; 80% to 90% were seen once. Sequencing input: peripheral blood. The receptors were gathered from a man younger than 45 with active or convalescent COVID-19.

The chain recombines TRBV5-1 with TRBJ1-1; D unresolved. The germline gives CDR1 SGHRS, CDR2 YFSETQ. Trimming took 0 bases from V and 1 from J, leaving 7 bases between them. The CDR3 is made up of 14 amino acids. DNA of the CDR3: TGCGCCAGCAGCTTGGATATCGGGAACACTGAAGCTTTCTTT. It yields the protein CASSLDIGNTEAFF.

The gene calls are TRBV27 and TRBJ1-2; 10 bases agree with TRBD1. This CDR3 is 15 amino acids long. Germline CDR1 is MNHEY and CDR2 is SMNVEV (reference sequence). The trim removed 5 bases at V and 7 bases at J, leaving 10 bases unmatched. The CDR3 DNA is TGTGCCAGCAGTCCATTTCGGGACAGGGGCGGTGGCTACACCTTC. Residues: CASSPFRDRGGGYTF.

The chain employs TRBV27 and TRBJ1-6; 9 bases map to TRBD1. The germline V gene has CDR1 MNHEY and CDR2 SMNVEV (reference sequence). Trimming at V came to 4 bases and at J to 10 bases, leaving 8 bases not matched to a gene. The CDR3 covers 15 residues. CDR3 DNA: TGTGCCAGCAGTTCGACTGGGACAGGGAAGTCACCCCTCCACTTT. It yields the protein CASSSTGTGKSPLHF.

The chain recombines TRBV24-1 with TRBJ2-1, with D possibly TRBD1 on 5 matching bases. The CDR3 consists of 14 residues. The germline gives CDR1 KGHDR, CDR2 SFDVKD. V lost 9 bases, J lost 8 bases, and 19 bases lay in between. The CDR3 loop is CATGAGASWDEQFF. CDR3 nucleotides: TGTGCCACCGGGGCCGGAGCTTCTTGGGATGAGCAGTTCTTC.